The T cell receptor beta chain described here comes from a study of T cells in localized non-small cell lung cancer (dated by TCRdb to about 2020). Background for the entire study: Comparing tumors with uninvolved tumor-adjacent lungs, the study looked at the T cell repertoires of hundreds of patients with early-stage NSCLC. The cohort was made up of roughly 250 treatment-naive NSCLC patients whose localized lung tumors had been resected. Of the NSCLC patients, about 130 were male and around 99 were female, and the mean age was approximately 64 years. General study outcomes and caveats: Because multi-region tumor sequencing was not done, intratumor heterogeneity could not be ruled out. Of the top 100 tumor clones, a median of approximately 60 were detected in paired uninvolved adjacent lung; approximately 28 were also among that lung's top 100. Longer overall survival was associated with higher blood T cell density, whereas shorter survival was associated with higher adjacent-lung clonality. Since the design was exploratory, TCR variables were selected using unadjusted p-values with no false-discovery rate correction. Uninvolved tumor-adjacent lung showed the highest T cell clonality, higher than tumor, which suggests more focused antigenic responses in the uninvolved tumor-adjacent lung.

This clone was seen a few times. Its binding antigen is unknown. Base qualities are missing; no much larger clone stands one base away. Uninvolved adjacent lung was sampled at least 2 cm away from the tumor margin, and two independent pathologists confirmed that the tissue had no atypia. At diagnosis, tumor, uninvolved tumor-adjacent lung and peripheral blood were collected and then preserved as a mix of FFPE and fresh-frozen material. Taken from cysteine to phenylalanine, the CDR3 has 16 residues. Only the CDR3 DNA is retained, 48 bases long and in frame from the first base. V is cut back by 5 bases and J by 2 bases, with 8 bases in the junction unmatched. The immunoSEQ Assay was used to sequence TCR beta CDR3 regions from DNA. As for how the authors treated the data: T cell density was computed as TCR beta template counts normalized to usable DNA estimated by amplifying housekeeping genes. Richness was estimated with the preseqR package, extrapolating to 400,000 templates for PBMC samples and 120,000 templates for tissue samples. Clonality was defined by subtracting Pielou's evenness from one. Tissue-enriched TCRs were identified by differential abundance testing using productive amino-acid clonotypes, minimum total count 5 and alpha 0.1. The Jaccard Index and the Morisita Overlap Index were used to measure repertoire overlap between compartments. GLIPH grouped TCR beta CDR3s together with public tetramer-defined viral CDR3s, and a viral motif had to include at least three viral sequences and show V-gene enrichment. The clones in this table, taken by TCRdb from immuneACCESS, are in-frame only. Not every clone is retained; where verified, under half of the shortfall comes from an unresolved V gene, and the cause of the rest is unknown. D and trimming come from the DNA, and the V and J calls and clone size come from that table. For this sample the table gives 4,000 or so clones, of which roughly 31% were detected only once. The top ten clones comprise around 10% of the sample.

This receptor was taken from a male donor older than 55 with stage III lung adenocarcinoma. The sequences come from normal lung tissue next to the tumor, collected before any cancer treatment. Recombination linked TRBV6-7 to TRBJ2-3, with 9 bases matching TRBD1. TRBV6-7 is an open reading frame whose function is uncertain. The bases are TGTGCCAGCAGTGAAAACCGGGACAGGGTCACAGATACGCAGTATTTT. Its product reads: CASSENRDRVTDTQYF.